This T cell receptor (beta chain) comes out of a study of shared T cell receptors in the human thymus. The CDR3 has 14 amino acids. Trimming cost V 1 base and J 1 base, with 8 bases left between them. Germline CDR1 reads MGHRA; CDR2 reads YSYEKL. Sequencing was performed with immunoSEQ multiplex PCR; in TCRdb, only in-frame clones are kept and a portion is missing. The data hold 500,000 to 750,000 clones, with roughly 90% observed a single time. The data were also submitted as part of a second study, on human thymus T cells. That source adds: Thymic samples were excised during corrective heart operations. Blood and thymic repertoires both appeared biased in V and J gene usage. Unrelated individuals had highly overlapping thymic repertoires, as reported in related research.

What was sequenced was thymocytes. The receptor was derived from a boy less than two years old with a congenital heart defect. V gene TRBV4-1 combines with J gene TRBJ2-7; no reliable D call. DNA of the CDR3: TGCGCCAGCAGCCAAGTGGGCAGTTCCTACGAGCAGTACTTC. It is translated as CASSQVGSSYEQYF.